The clone carrying this TCR beta chain is a singleton in its sample. Its antigen remains unknown. The data originate from a study of OX40 agonist ivuxolimab in advanced cancers. Regarding the study as a whole: Normalized expansion of T-cell clones was also low for some nonresponders.

The germline V and J ends were trimmed by 4 bases and 11 bases, with 20 bases remaining between them. The CDR3 loop spans 14 amino acids. In germline, CDR1 is MDHEN, CDR2 SYDVKM. Profiling relied on immunoSEQ multiplex PCR, and the TCRdb table lists in-frame clones only, not all of them. The repertoire has under 95,000 clones, around four fifths of them found once; the top ten carry 2.5% to 3%. Patients with a history of autoimmune disease or on systemic immunosuppression were excluded. V and J are TRBV28 and TRBJ2-5, with TRBD1 as a possible D gene (7 bases). The sample consisted of CD4+ or CD8+ T cells sorted from blood, taken in a trial of the OX40 agonist ivuxolimab. The receptor's source is an adult with an advanced solid tumor such as melanoma, head and neck, liver or kidney cancer. The CDR3 loop reads CASSSGVVGQQQYF. In DNA form, the CDR3 reads TGTGCCAGCAGTTCGGGGGTGGTGGGACAGCAGCAGTACTTC.